This T cell receptor (beta chain) was sequenced in a study of cytomegalovirus exposure and HLA in healthy donors. Overall study context: Researchers previously reported finding 90 million to 130 million unique TCR beta sequences from about 179 million T cells. Study-wide results and caveats: Some V segments, TRBV6-2 and TRBV6-3 among them, were indistinguishable and were therefore excluded. Accurate prediction of most subjects' HLA-A and HLA-B alleles from TCR beta sequences was reported. While the bulk of TCR sequences proved rare, some public TCRs turned up in many donors.

Note on this clone: Its antigen remains unknown.

The primer mix had 60 Vbeta and 13 Jbeta primers. Profiled with immunoSEQ multiplex PCR; TCRdb holds only in-frame clones, not every one. This table holds over 150,000 clones, around nine tenths found once. CDR1 and CDR2 from the germline V gene are MNHEY and SVGAGI. The V segment lost 9 bases and the J segment 5 bases; nucleotides outside the gene matches: 7. This CDR3 contains 15 residues. This chain joins TRBV6-5 and TRBJ2-2; TRBD2 aligns across 12 bases. Sequencing used PBMCs. The receptor comes from a woman in her twenties or thirties in good health and CMV-seronegative. The CDR3 spells CARLRTSGATGELFF. The CDR3 DNA reads as TGTGCCAGACTACGGACTAGCGGGGCGACCGGGGAGCTGTTTTTT.